A single sample gave rise to the 27 T cell receptor beta chains below, sequenced in a study of T cell responses to AZD1222 COVID-19 vaccine. Some clones are missing from TCRdb's copy, which holds only in-frame ones; the method was immunoSEQ multiplex PCR. The sample includes about 120,000 clones, 85% to 90% of them seen just once. The sample was peripheral blood, taken on day 0 of AZD1222 vaccination. Every receptor here comes from an adult in good health.

The rearrangement uses TRBV29-1 and TRBJ1-2, with D unresolved. V lost 0 bases and J 4 bases, leaving 15 bases between the germline ends. CDR1 SQVTM and CDR2 ANQGSEA come from the germline V gene. The CDR3 sequence is 15 residues long. The CDR3 bases are TGCAGCGTTGAAGATCCAGTGAGGAAAAGCTATGGCTACACCTTC. Protein: CSVEDPVRKSYGYTF.

This clone was counted between two and nine times. This chain connects TRBV29-1 to TRBJ2-1; D may be TRBD2 (6 bases). The CDR3 is made up of 13 amino acids. The germline V gene encodes CDR1 SQVTM and CDR2 ANQGSEA. Trimming took 3 bases from V and 8 from J, leaving 14 bases between them. The CDR3 DNA follows: TGCAGCGTTGATGGTGGACTAAGTGATGAGCAGTTCTTC. Its protein product is CSVDGGLSDEQFF.

This rearrangement joins TRBV2 to TRBJ1-5; no clear D. Per germline, CDR1 SNHLY and CDR2 FYNNEI. The CDR3 totals 13 residues. V was trimmed by 4 bases and J by 8 bases, leaving 12 bases between them. CDR3 DNA sequence: TGTGCCAGCAGTGGTGACTATAAGGAGCCCCAGCATTTT. Translating gives CASSGDYKEPQHF.

J is TRBJ2-7 and V is TRBV15; D may match TRBD1 or TRBD2 (5 bases each). The CDR3 is made up of 15 amino acids. The ends were cut back, 3 bases at V and 2 bases at J, with 14 bases in the middle. Germline loops: CDR1 LNHNV, CDR2 YYDKDF (reference sequence). The CDR3 region has the DNA TGTGCCACCAGCAGGGGGTGGCCGGGGCCCTACGAGCAGTACTTC. Translated, it gives CATSRGWPGPYEQYF.

The rearrangement uses TRBV7-8 and TRBJ2-1, with D tentatively TRBD1 or TRBD2 (5 bases each). The V gene lost 4 bases and the J gene lost 2 bases, with 12 bases spanning the gap. Germline values: CDR1 SGHVS, CDR2 FQNEAQ. The CDR3 is 15 amino acids. CDR3 in amino acids: CASSSTGTPYNEQFF. Written as DNA, the CDR3 is TGTGCCAGCAGCTCTACCGGGACGCCCTACAATGAGCAGTTCTTC.

Note on this clone: Compared with germline, one end of the junction differs, possibly owing to a read error. The gene calls are TRBV11-2 and TRBJ1-6; possibly TRBD1 for D (5 bases). This CDR3 has 13 amino acids. Germline CDR1 reads SGHAT; CDR2 reads FQNNGV. This chain's CDR3 is CASSRPGTNLLLF. In DNA form, the CDR3 reads TGTGCCAGCAGCCGCCCGGGGACTAACCTTCTGCTCTTT. The complete variable domain, with remaining parts taken from reference TRBV11-2 and TRBJ1-6, reads EAGVAQSPRYKIIEKRQSVAFWCNPISGHATLYWYQQILGQGPKLLIQFQNNGVVDDSQLPKDRFSAERLKGVDSTLKIQPAKLEDSAVYLCASSRPGTNLLLFGNGTRLTVT.

The genes are TRBV27 and TRBJ1-2, with TRBD1 matching 7 bases. The J segment lost 5 bases and the V segment lost 5 bases, leaving 8 bases of the junction unmatched. This CDR3 region has 14 residues. CDR1 is MNHEY and CDR2 is SMNVEV in the germline V gene (reference sequence). As DNA, the CDR3 is TGTGCCAGCAGTCTACAGGGGAATAGGTATGGCTACACCTTC. It is translated as CASSLQGNRYGYTF.

The chain joins TRBV10-3 to TRBJ2-5, with TRBD2 identical over 8 bases. Unmatched junction bases numbered 11, after V lost 0 bases and J lost 5 bases. Germline loops: CDR1 ENHRY, CDR2 SYGVKD. CDR3 length: 17 amino acids. The CDR3: CAISESLSGGPRETQYF. The DNA for the CDR3 is TGTGCCATCAGTGAGTCATTAAGCGGGGGCCCTCGGGAGACCCAGTACTTC.

The chain uses TRBV19 and TRBJ1-3; possibly TRBD1 for D (5 bases). Trimming left V 3 bases short and J 0 bases short, with 9 bases between. From germline, CDR1 is LNHDA and CDR2 SQIVND (reference sequence). This CDR3 has 15 amino acids. The chain's CDR3 is CASSINRNSGNTIYF. In DNA form, the CDR3 reads TGTGCCAGTAGTATCAACAGGAACTCTGGAAACACCATATATTTT. The full variable domain, its missing parts supplied by reference TRBV19 and TRBJ1-3, is DGGITQSPKYLFRKEGQNVTLSCEQNLNHDAMYWYRQDPGQGLRLIYYSQIVNDFQKGDIAEGYSVSREKKESFPLTVTSAQKNPTAFYLCASSINRNSGNTIYFGEGSWLTVV.

This chain joins TRBV7-8 and TRBJ1-1; 7 positions agree with TRBD1. V gave up 5 bases and J gave up 6 bases; unmatched junction bases: 6. CDR1 and CDR2 from the germline V gene are SGHVS and FQNEAQ. The CDR3 loop spans 13 amino acids. CDR3 amino acids: CASSRDRDSEAFF. Written as DNA, the CDR3 is TGTGCCAGCAGCCGCGACAGGGACTCTGAAGCTTTCTTT.

This chain joins TRBV6-2 or TRBV6-3 and TRBJ1-1; possible D gene TRBD1, 5 bases. Germline V gives CDR1 MNHEY, CDR2 SVGEGT. Trimming left V 5 bases short and J 6 bases short, with 19 bases between. The length of the CDR3 is 15 residues. CDR3 DNA sequence: TGTGCCAGCAGTGCTTCCACAGGTAGAAGCGCTGAAGCTTTCTTT. Its protein product is CASSASTGRSAEAFF.

The chain links TRBV13 to TRBJ1-1; D perhaps matches TRBD1 (6 bases). Trimming removed 3 bases from V and 6 bases from J, with 14 bases in between. The CDR3 is 14 residues long. Germline CDR1 PRHDT, CDR2 FYEKMQ (reference sequence). CDR3: CASSLGARVSEAFF. Written as DNA, the CDR3 is TGTGCCAGCAGCTTGGGGGCAAGGGTGTCTGAAGCTTTCTTT. Filled out from reference TRBV13 and TRBJ1-1, the complete variable domain reads AAGVIQSPRHLIKEKRETATLKCYPIPRHDTVYWYQQGPGQDPQFLISFYEKMQSDKGSIPDRFSAQQFSDYHSELNMSSLELGDSALYFCASSLGARVSEAFFGQGTRLTVV.

V gene TRBV12-3 or TRBV12-4 combines with J gene TRBJ1-1; D perhaps matches TRBD1 (6 bases). Trimming left V 10 bases short and J 7 bases short, with 13 bases between. The CDR3 totals 11 residues. The DNA for the CDR3 is TGTGCCACACGAAGGGGGAATGAAGCTTTCTTT. Translated, it gives CATRRGNEAFF.

Regarding this clone: A read error is likely, as this CDR3 ends without the conserved phenylalanine or tryptophan. No DNA is shown, since the ends of the CDR3 on it are uncertain; the CDR3 is the one TCRdb lists. The rearrangement joins TRBV6-5 to TRBJ1-4; the DNA was not compared with TRBD1, the D call given in the table. The CDR3 has 10 amino acids, counting both end residues. The germline gives CDR1 MNHEY, CDR2 SVGAGI. CDR3 amino acids: CASHLQGDPG.

The rearrangement links TRBV10-2 to TRBJ1-5; D not certain. CDR1 and CDR2 (germline): WSHSY, SAAADI. The CDR3 runs 14 residues. Trimming removed 8 bases from V and 2 bases from J, with 13 bases in between. The CDR3 here is CASAADGGNQPQHF. For the CDR3, the DNA is TGCGCCAGCGCTGCAGATGGGGGCAATCAGCCCCAGCATTTT.

The chain is built from TRBV10-2 and TRBJ2-1, with 11 positions matching TRBD2. The germline gives CDR1 WSHSY, CDR2 SAAADI. CDR3 length: 14 amino acids. Trimming took 6 bases from V and 8 from J; bases not matched to a gene: 6. CDR3 region: CASSLSGGVDEQFF. The CDR3 DNA reads TGCGCCAGCAGCCTTAGCGGGGGGGTCGATGAGCAGTTCTTC.

The V call is TRBV6-5, the J call TRBJ2-7, with a weak D call TRBD2 (7 bases). The CDR3 loop spans 14 amino acids. Germline values: CDR1 MNHEY, CDR2 SVGAGI. V shed 6 bases and J shed 0 bases, with 12 bases lying between them. CDR3 nucleotide sequence: TGTGCCAGCAGGAAGGGGGGGAGCTCCTACGAGCAGTACTTC. Translating it yields CASRKGGSSYEQYF.

The chain uses TRBV7-9 and TRBJ1-2, with 7 bases matching TRBD1. V lost 5 bases, J lost 1 base, and 1 base stayed unmatched. CDR3 length equals 13 residues. Germline CDR1 and CDR2: SEHNR and FQNEAQ (reference sequence). The CDR3 nucleotides read TGTGCCAGCAGCAGACAGGGTAACTATGGCTACACCTTC. It yields the protein CASSRQGNYGYTF.

This sequence joins TRBV20-1 and TRBJ2-3; D is uncertain. Trimming took 3 bases from V and 0 from J, leaving 13 bases between them. The CDR3 is 15 amino acids. Germline lookup yields CDR1 DFQATT and CDR2 SNEGSKA (reference sequence). CDR3 loop: CSASPGGSSTDTQYF. CDR3 sequence (DNA): TGCAGTGCTAGTCCCGGCGGCTCTAGCACAGATACGCAGTATTTT.

The chain employs TRBV19 and TRBJ2-3; D assignment may be TRBD1 or TRBD2 (5 bases each). This CDR3 has 14 residues. Trimming stripped 3 bases from V and 5 bases from J, with 12 bases between. CDR1 is LNHDA and CDR2 is SQIVND in the germline V gene (reference sequence). The CDR3 spells CASSMGTTIDTQYF. CDR3 nucleotide sequence: TGTGCCAGTAGTATGGGGACGACCATAGATACGCAGTATTTT. Complete variable domain (other parts from reference TRBV19 and TRBJ2-3): DGGITQSPKYLFRKEGQNVTLSCEQNLNHDAMYWYRQDPGQGLRLIYYSQIVNDFQKGDIAEGYSVSREKKESFPLTVTSAQKNPTAFYLCASSMGTTIDTQYFGPGTRLTVL.

This clone was recorded only once. The rearrangement uses TRBV18 and TRBJ1-6; tentatively, D is TRBD1 (6 bases). V shed 3 bases and J shed 10 bases, with 10 bases lying between them. Germline loops: CDR1 KGHSH, CDR2 LQKENI. The CDR3 extends over 13 amino acids. The CDR3 DNA reads TGTGCCAGCTCACCGCAGGGGACCTCACCCCTCCACTTT. Its protein is CASSPQGTSPLHF.

The V call is TRBV9, the J call TRBJ2-2; D gene uncertain. Germline CDR1 reads SGDLS; CDR2 reads YYNGEE. V was cut by 3 bases and J by 3 bases, with 12 bases left in between. The CDR3 consists of 15 residues. This CDR3 is CASSGSGPYTGELFF. The CDR3 coding sequence is TGTGCCAGCAGCGGCTCCGGGCCCTACACCGGGGAGCTGTTTTTT. The complete variable domain, with remaining parts taken from reference TRBV9 and TRBJ2-2, reads DSGVTQTPKHLITATGQRVTLRCSPRSGDLSVYWYQQSLDQGLQFLIQYYNGEERAKGNILERFSAQQFPDLHSELNLSSLELGDSALYFCASSGSGPYTGELFFGEGSRLTVL.

This rearrangement joins TRBV3-1 (or the pseudogene TRBV3-2) to TRBJ2-5, with TRBD2 as a possible D gene (5 bases). V shed 4 bases and J shed 0 bases, with 15 bases lying between them. In germline, CDR1 is LGHDT, CDR2 YNNKEL (reference sequence). The CDR3 sequence is 16 residues long. The CDR3 DNA follows: TGTGCCAGCAGCCGGCGTACCACTAGGTACCAAGAGACCCAGTACTTC. Its translation is CASSRRTTRYQETQYF.

The V call is TRBV7-9, the J call TRBJ1-6, with D possibly TRBD1 on 5 matching bases. The V and J ends lost 3 bases and 8 bases respectively, with 11 bases between them. This CDR3 contains 14 residues. The germline gives CDR1 SEHNR, CDR2 FQNEAQ (reference sequence). CDR3 sequence reads: CASSFGGEHSPLHF. Written as DNA, the CDR3 is TGTGCCAGCAGCTTCGGAGGGGAGCATTCACCCCTCCACTTT.

The chain has TRBV28 and TRBJ1-2; 7 bases are shared with TRBD1. Per germline, CDR1 MDHEN and CDR2 SYDVKM. V shed 6 bases and J 3 bases; nucleotides not matched to a gene: 4. The CDR3 contains 13 residues. CDR3 protein: CASRRQGYYGYTF. The CDR3, as DNA: TGTGCCAGCAGGCGACAGGGTTACTATGGCTACACCTTC.

V and J are TRBV7-9 and TRBJ1-1; D is perhaps TRBD1 (5 bases). V lost 1 base and J 11 bases, leaving 11 bases between the germline ends. This CDR3 is 12 amino acids long. The germline gives CDR1 SEHNR, CDR2 FQNEAQ (reference sequence). CDR3 loop: CASSLVGADAFF. The CDR3 region has the DNA TGTGCCAGCAGCTTAGTAGGGGCCGATGCTTTCTTT. The complete variable domain, with remaining parts taken from reference TRBV7-9 and TRBJ1-1, reads DTGVSQNPRHKITKRGQNVTFRCDPISEHNRLYWYRQTLGQGPEFLTYFQNEAQLEKSRLLSDRFSAERPKGSFSTLEIQRTEQGDSAMYLCASSLVGADAFFGQGTRLTVV.

In this sample, this clone turned up once. The chain uses TRBV5-8 and TRBJ1-2, with TRBD1 matching over 8 bases. This CDR3 contains 14 residues. Trimming took 1 base from V and 4 from J; bases not matched to a gene: 3. CDR1 and CDR2 (germline): SGHTS, YDEGEE. CDR3 bases: TGTGCCAGCAGCTTGCAGGGGGCGGCCTATGGCTACACCTTC. Translation gives CASSLQGAAYGYTF.